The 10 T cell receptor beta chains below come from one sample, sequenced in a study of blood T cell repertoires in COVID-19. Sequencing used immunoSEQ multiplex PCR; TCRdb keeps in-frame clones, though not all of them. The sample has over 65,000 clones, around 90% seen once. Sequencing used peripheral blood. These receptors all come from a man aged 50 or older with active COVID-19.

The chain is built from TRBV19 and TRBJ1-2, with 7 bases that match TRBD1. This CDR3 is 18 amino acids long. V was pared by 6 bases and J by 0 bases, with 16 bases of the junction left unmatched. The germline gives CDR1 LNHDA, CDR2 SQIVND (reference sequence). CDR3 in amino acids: CASRPAGAGGLTNYGYTF. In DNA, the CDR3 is TGTGCCAGTAGACCTGCCGGGGCAGGGGGACTTACTAACTATGGCTACACCTTC.

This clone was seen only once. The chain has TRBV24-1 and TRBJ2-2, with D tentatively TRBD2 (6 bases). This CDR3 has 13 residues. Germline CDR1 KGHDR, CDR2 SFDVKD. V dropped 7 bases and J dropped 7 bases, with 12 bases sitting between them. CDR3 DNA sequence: TGTGCCACCAGCGACGGGGGAATCGGGGAGCTGTTTTTT. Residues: CATSDGGIGELFF.

CDR3 DNA: TGTGCCAGCAGCCCCAGACAGGGGGATAATTCACCCCTCCACTTT. Protein: CASSPRQGDNSPLHF. The chain uses TRBV9 and TRBJ1-6, with TRBD1 matching over 9 bases. J was trimmed by 5 bases and V by 4 bases; bases with no gene match: 4. There are 15 residues in the CDR3. The germline V gene encodes CDR1 SGDLS and CDR2 YYNGEE. Full variable domain (remainder filled in from reference TRBV9 and TRBJ1-6): DSGVTQTPKHLITATGQRVTLRCSPRSGDLSVYWYQQSLDQGLQFLIQYYNGEERAKGNILERFSAQQFPDLHSELNLSSLELGDSALYFCASSPRQGDNSPLHFGNGTRLTVT.

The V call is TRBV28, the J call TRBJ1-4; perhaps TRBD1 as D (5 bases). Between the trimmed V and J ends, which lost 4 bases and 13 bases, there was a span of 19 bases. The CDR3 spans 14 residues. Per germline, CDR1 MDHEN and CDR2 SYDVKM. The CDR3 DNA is TGTGCCAGCAGTTCAGGACACCTAATGAACGGACTGTTTTTT. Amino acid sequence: CASSSGHLMNGLFF.

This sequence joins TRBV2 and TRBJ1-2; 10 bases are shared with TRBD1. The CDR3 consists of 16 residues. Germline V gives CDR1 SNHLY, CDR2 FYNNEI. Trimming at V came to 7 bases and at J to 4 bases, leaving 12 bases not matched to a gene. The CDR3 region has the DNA TGTGCCAGCATTCTGGACAGGGGGTCCCTCGGCTATGGCTACACCTTC. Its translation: CASILDRGSLGYGYTF.

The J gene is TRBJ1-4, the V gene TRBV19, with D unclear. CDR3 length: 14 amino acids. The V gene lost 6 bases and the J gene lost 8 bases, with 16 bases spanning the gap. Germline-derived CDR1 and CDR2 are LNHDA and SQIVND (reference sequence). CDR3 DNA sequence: TGTGCCAGTAGCCTACAGACGGTTGGAGAAAAACTGTTTTTT. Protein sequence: CASSLQTVGEKLFF.

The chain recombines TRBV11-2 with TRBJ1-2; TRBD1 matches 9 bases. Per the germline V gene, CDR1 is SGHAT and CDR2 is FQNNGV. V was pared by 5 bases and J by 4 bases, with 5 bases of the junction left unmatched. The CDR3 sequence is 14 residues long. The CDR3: CASSPRQGGYGYTF. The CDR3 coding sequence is TGTGCCAGCAGCCCACGACAGGGGGGCTATGGCTACACCTTC. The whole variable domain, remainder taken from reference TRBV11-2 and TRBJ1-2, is EAGVAQSPRYKIIEKRQSVAFWCNPISGHATLYWYQQILGQGPKLLIQFQNNGVVDDSQLPKDRFSAERLKGVDSTLKIQPAKLEDSAVYLCASSPRQGGYGYTFGSGTRLTVV.

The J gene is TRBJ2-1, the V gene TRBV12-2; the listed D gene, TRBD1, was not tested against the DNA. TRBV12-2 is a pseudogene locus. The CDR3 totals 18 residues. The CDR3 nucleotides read TGTGCAAGTCGCTTAGATCACCCTACCCCCAGGGCCTACAATGAGCAGTTCTTC. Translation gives CASRLDHPTPRAYNEQFF.

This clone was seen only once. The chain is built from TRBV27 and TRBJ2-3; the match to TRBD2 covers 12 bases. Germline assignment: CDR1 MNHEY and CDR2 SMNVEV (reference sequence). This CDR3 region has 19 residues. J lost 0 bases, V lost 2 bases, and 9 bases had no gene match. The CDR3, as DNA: TGTGCCAGCAGTTTAAATGTTAGGACTAGCGGGGTTAGCACAGATACGCAGTATTTT. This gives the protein CASSLNVRTSGVSTDTQYF.

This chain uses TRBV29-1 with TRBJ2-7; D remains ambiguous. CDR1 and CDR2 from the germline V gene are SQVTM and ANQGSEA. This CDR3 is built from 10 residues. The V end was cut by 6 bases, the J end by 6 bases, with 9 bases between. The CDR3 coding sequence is TGCAGCGTCTTGAGCCCCGAGCAGTACTTC. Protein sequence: CSVLSPEQYF.